This T cell receptor (beta chain) originates from a study of human T cells and chemical hapten exposure. Study overall: Patches that contained 0.01% DPC were applied to the upper back and read at 6 days.

Germline V CDR1 and CDR2: LNHDA, SQIVND (reference sequence). The CDR3 has 12 amino acids. V was pared by 3 bases and J by 5 bases, with 7 bases between. Stated time point: patch test 1, 2 weeks after DPC sensitization. This sample's treatment: therapeutic diphenylcyclopropenone sensitization with weekly scalp DPC. This clonotype was observed a few times. TCRdb analysed the RACE reads with MiXCR anew, one entry per CDR3 protein. Of around 300,000 distinct CDR3 sequences in the sample, around 7% are singletons; the top ten hold 8% to 9%. The origin of this receptor is a young woman with alopecia areata. Some clones in this sample may be carry-over from other donors' samples. The chain couples TRBV19 to TRBJ1-2; D remains unclear. The source was whole blood, collected in connection with sensitization to the hapten diphenylcyclopropenone (DPC). CDR3 loop: CASSIAAYGYTF. CDR3 in DNA: TGTGCCAGTAGTATCGCGGCTTATGGCTACACCTTC.